This paragraph reports one T cell receptor (beta chain). Its cognate antigen is unknown. The CDR3 consists of 14 residues. Germline CDR1 SGHDT, CDR2 YYEEEE. V was cut by 2 bases and J by 2 bases, with 8 bases left in between. The data are from a study of T cell responses to AZD1222 COVID-19 vaccine. Study results and caveats: The donor cohort was predominantly white British with a female majority, and clonal diversity may have been underestimated. Reportedly, close to half of spike-specific TCRs are directed against unmutated variant regions.

The repertoire was sequenced with immunoSEQ multiplex PCR; TCRdb's copy has only in-frame clones and lacks some. The table has 100,000 to 150,000 clones, roughly 93% seen once; the top ten hold about 5%. J is TRBJ1-3 and V is TRBV5-6, with D perhaps TRBD1 (6 bases). The sequence was obtained from an adult in good health. Sequences were derived from peripheral blood, sampled on day 0 of AZD1222 vaccination. The CDR3 coding sequence is TGTGCCAGCAGCTTAGGGGGGGCTGGAAACACCATATATTTT. Protein: CASSLGGAGNTIYF.